In its sample, the clone carrying this T cell receptor (beta chain) was seen a few times. The investigators reverse transcribed all of the isolated RNA, so they sequenced expressed TCRB transcripts. Only in-frame clones appear in the TCRdb table, and some are missing; sequencing was by immunoSEQ multiplex PCR. This table has 450,000 to 600,000 clones, around 30% appearing once. The CDR3 has 16 amino acids. The germline V gene has CDR1 GTSNPN and CDR2 SVGIG (reference sequence). Unmatched junction bases numbered 6, after V lost 2 bases and J lost 5 bases. The data are from a study of beta chain features in type 1 diabetes. Turning to the study itself: Sorted cell examination encompassed about 110,000,000 cells across all samples.

V is TRBV30 and J is TRBJ2-5, with TRBD2 identical over 15 bases. This TCR derives from a man in his late teens or twenties in good health. Sequenced material: naive CD4+ T cells from blood. CDR3 sequence: CAWSLGTSGRRETQYF. CDR3 bases: TGTGCCTGGAGTCTCGGGACTAGCGGGAGGAGGGAGACCCAGTACTTC.